The sequence of this T cell receptor beta chain was determined in a study of cytomegalovirus exposure and HLA in healthy donors. As for the study in general: Roughly 180 million T cells yielded 117 million unique TCR beta sequences in earlier analysis. Early on, a data release was issued that held roughly 80 million unique TCRs from HLA-typed donors.

The primer mix had 60 Vbeta and 13 Jbeta primers. Method: immunoSEQ multiplex PCR; TCRdb's copy keeps in-frame clones and lacks some. The table counts 41,000 or so clones; 6.2% lies in the top ten. Trimming took 6 bases from V and 7 from J, leaving 18 bases between them. The CDR3 has 14 amino acids. Germline assignment: CDR1 SQVTM and CDR2 ANQGSEA. Concerning this clone itself: Its cognate antigen is unknown.

The study's findings and limits: In a later analysis, specific HLA alleles were associated with 15,000 to 20,000 TCR beta sequences at a 0.05 false discovery rate. The productive fraction for most TCR beta V segments was about 87% or about 30% in an earlier analysis.

Sequencing was performed on PBMCs. This receptor was obtained from a man aged 25 to 45 in good health and CMV-seronegative. The J gene is TRBJ2-2, the V gene TRBV29-1; D might be TRBD2 (6 bases). The CDR3 region is CSVNFVGSHGELFF. CDR3 nucleotides: TGCAGCGTCAACTTTGTCGGGAGTCACGGGGAGCTGTTTTTT.